This entry concerns a single TCR beta chain. This CDR3 comprises 18 residues. The V and J ends lost 0 bases and 4 bases, in that order; junction bases with no gene match: 10. From germline, CDR1 is LGHNA and CDR2 YSLEER. This entry belongs to a study of blood T cell repertoires in COVID-19. Data came from immunoSEQ multiplex PCR; TCRdb stores just in-frame clones and leaves some out. The data show 90,000 to 120,000 clones, with 69% seen just once and about 6.5% held by the top ten. The chain is built from TRBV4-3 and TRBJ2-7; 12 positions match TRBD1. The specimen was peripheral blood. The sequence was collected from an older man with acute or convalescent COVID-19. This CDR3 is CASSQDDPGQGARYEQYF. The CDR3 nucleotides read TGCGCCAGCAGCCAAGATGACCCGGGACAGGGGGCGCGGTACGAGCAGTACTTC.